This T cell receptor (beta chain) was profiled in a study of T cells in Graves' hyperthyroidism and ophthalmopathy. RNA transcripts provided the source from which TCR beta CDR3 regions were amplified. With the HTBI primer set, the TCR CDR3 went through a first round of RT-PCR. A single record per CDR3 protein comes from TCRdb applying MiXCR to the multiplex PCR reads. The sample yields approximately 510,000 distinct CDR3 sequences, approximately 49% seen once. Germline V gene lookup returns CDR1 MGHDK and CDR2 SYGVNS. The length of the CDR3 is 11 residues. Exclusion of patients followed from uncontrolled infection, other autoimmune disease, pregnancy or lactation. Comments on this clonotype: Possible read error: a much larger clone is one base away.

This chain uses TRBV25-1 with TRBJ2-7, with TRBD2 identical over 9 bases. Sequenced input: peripheral blood or thyroid tissue (not recorded which). The sequence derives from an adult woman with Graves' disease, either hyperthyroidism or ophthalmopathy (not recorded which). CDR3 nucleotides: TGTTCCAGCCTAGCGGGATACGAGCAGTACTTC. The encoded protein is CSSLAGYEQYF.